This TCR beta chain was obtained from a study of T cells after yellow fever vaccination. Germline-derived CDR1 and CDR2 are LGHNA and YSLEER. The V and J ends lost 2 bases and 5 bases respectively, with 24 bases between them. CDR3 length equals 18 residues. TCRdb passed the 5' RACE reads through MiXCR, listing each CDR3 protein once. The sample lists hundreds of thousands of distinct CDR3 sequences, about 19% occurring once. The V gene is TRBV4-3, the J gene TRBJ1-2; TRBD1 is a possible D gene (5 bases). This TCR was recovered from a man aged 18 to 30 who received the YFV17D yellow fever vaccine. The specimen was PBMCs, collected before the yellow fever booster vaccination. The CDR3 region is CASSQRDKNTGEIYGYTF. The CDR3 nucleotides are TGCGCCAGCAGCCAACGGGATAAAAATACAGGCGAAATTTATGGCTACACCTTC.